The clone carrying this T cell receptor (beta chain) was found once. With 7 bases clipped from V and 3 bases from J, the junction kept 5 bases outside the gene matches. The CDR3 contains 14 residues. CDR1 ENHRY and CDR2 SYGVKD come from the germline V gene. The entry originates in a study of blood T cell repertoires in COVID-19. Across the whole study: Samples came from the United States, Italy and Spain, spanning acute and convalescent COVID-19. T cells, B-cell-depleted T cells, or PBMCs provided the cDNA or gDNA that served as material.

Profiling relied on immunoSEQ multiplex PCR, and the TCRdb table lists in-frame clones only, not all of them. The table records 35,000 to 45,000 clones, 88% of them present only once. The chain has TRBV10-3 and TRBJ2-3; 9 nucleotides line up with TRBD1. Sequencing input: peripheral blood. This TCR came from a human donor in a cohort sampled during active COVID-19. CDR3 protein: CAITPGQGTDTQYF. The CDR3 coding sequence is TGTGCCATCACTCCGGGACAGGGTACAGATACGCAGTATTTT.